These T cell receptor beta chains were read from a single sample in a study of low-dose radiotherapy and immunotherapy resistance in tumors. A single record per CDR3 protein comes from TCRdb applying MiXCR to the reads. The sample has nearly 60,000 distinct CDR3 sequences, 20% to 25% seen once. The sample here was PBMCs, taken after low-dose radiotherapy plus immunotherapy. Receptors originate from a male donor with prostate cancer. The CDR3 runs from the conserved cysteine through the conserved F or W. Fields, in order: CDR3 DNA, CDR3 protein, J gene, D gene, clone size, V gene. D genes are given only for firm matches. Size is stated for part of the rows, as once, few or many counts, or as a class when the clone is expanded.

cdr3_nt: TGCAGCGTGGGGGCGCAGAACTTGGCCCAGTACTTC
cdr3_aa: CSVGAQNLAQYF
j_call: TRBJ2-5
d_call: .
clone_size: many
v_call: TRBV29-1

cdr3_nt: TGTGCCAGCAGCGTAGTTCCTAGTCCAGGAGAGACCCAGTACTTC
cdr3_aa: CASSVVPSPGETQYF
j_call: TRBJ2-5
d_call: .
clone_size: once
v_call: TRBV9

cdr3_nt: TGTGCCATTGGACTAGCGGGAGGGAAACGAAATGAGCAGTTCTTC
cdr3_aa: CAIGLAGGKRNEQFF
j_call: TRBJ2-1
d_call: TRBD2
clone_size: .
v_call: TRBV2

cdr3_nt: TGTGCCAGCAGTTACTCGATGGAGACTACTAATGAAAAACTGTTTTTT
cdr3_aa: CASSYSMETTNEKLFF
j_call: TRBJ1-4
d_call: .
clone_size: many
v_call: TRBV6-2/TRBV6-3

cdr3_nt: TGTGCCAGCACCGGACAGGGCTGGAAGATCTATGGCTACACCTTC
cdr3_aa: CASTGQGWKIYGYTF
j_call: TRBJ1-2
d_call: TRBD1
clone_size: many
v_call: TRBV5-6

cdr3_nt: TGTGCCAGTAGTATAACCGTGACAGGGGTACATGAGCAGTTCTTC
cdr3_aa: CASSITVTGVHEQFF
j_call: TRBJ2-1
d_call: TRBD1
clone_size: few
v_call: TRBV19

cdr3_nt: TGTGCCAGCAGCGACCATGATACGCAGTATTTT
cdr3_aa: CASSDHDTQYF
j_call: TRBJ2-3
d_call: .
clone_size: many
v_call: TRBV9

cdr3_nt: TGTGCCAGCAGCTTAAGTGGGCAGGGGAAAGCTTTCTTT
cdr3_aa: CASSLSGQGKAFF
j_call: TRBJ1-1
d_call: .
clone_size: many
v_call: TRBV7-9

cdr3_nt: TGCGCCAGCAGCTTGTACGCGGGAAACTCCTACAATGAGCAGTTCTTC
cdr3_aa: CASSLYAGNSYNEQFF
j_call: TRBJ2-1
d_call: .
clone_size: once
v_call: TRBV5-1

cdr3_nt: TGTGCCAGCAGTTTGGTCGGGACAGAAGCTTCCTACGAGCAGTACTTC
cdr3_aa: CASSLVGTEASYEQYF
j_call: TRBJ2-7
d_call: TRBD1
clone_size: .
v_call: TRBV12-3/TRBV12-4

cdr3_nt: TGTGCCAGCAGTGAAGGCAGGGTGAGGACAGATACGCAGTATTTT
cdr3_aa: CASSEGRVRTDTQYF
j_call: TRBJ2-3
d_call: .
clone_size: many
v_call: TRBV2

cdr3_nt: TGTGCCAGCAGCCTTGTCCGGCCCACAGATACGCAGTATTTT
cdr3_aa: CASSLVRPTDTQYF
j_call: TRBJ2-3
d_call: .
clone_size: many
v_call: TRBV14

cdr3_nt: TGCGCCAGCAGTTCCCCGACTAGCGGGGTCACAGATACGCAGTATTTT
cdr3_aa: CASSSPTSGVTDTQYF
j_call: TRBJ2-3
d_call: TRBD2
clone_size: many
v_call: TRBV5-1

cdr3_nt: TGTGCCAGCAGTCGCGGGAGGGCGTACGAGCAGTACTTC
cdr3_aa: CASSRGRAYEQYF
j_call: TRBJ2-7
d_call: TRBD2
clone_size: many
v_call: TRBV6-8

cdr3_nt: TGCGCCAGCAGCACCCCGGGATCCCCCCCTCGAGAGACCCAGTACTTC
cdr3_aa: CASSTPGSPPRETQYF
j_call: TRBJ2-5
d_call: .
clone_size: .
v_call: TRBV4-1

cdr3_nt: TGTGCCAGCAGCGCCACGGGTAGGGAGACCCAGTACTTC
cdr3_aa: CASSATGRETQYF
j_call: TRBJ2-5
d_call: .
clone_size: many
v_call: TRBV6-6

cdr3_nt: TGTGCCAGCAGCTTCTCGGGCGAGGGGGCCGGCTCACCCCTCCACTTT
cdr3_aa: CASSFSGEGAGSPLHF
j_call: TRBJ1-6
d_call: TRBD1
clone_size: many
v_call: TRBV11-2

cdr3_nt: TGTGCCAGCAGCGTCACTGGGGCTGGGGCCAACGTCCTGACTTTC
cdr3_aa: CASSVTGAGANVLTF
j_call: TRBJ2-6
d_call: .
clone_size: .
v_call: TRBV9

cdr3_nt: TGTGCCAGCTCAGCTATGGAAATGAATGAGCAGTTCTTC
cdr3_aa: CASSAMEMNEQFF
j_call: TRBJ2-1
d_call: .
clone_size: .
v_call: TRBV18

cdr3_nt: TGCAGCGTTGTCCCGACTAGCGGGGACCAGGAGACCCAGTACTTC
cdr3_aa: CSVVPTSGDQETQYF
j_call: TRBJ2-5
d_call: TRBD2
clone_size: many
v_call: TRBV29-1

cdr3_nt: TGTGCCATAGAGACAGGGCCTAATGAGCAGTTCTTC
cdr3_aa: CAIETGPNEQFF
j_call: TRBJ2-1
d_call: TRBD1
clone_size: many
v_call: TRBV30

cdr3_nt: TGTGCCAGCAGTTACGGGGTCAATCAGCCCCAGCATTTT
cdr3_aa: CASSYGVNQPQHF
j_call: TRBJ1-5
d_call: .
clone_size: many
v_call: TRBV6-6

cdr3_nt: TGCAGTGCCGGCGGGGAGTCCCAAGAGACCCAGTACTTC
cdr3_aa: CSAGGESQETQYF
j_call: TRBJ2-5
d_call: .
clone_size: many
v_call: TRBV20-1

cdr3_nt: TGTGCCAGCACCCAAACAAGGACAACCAATGAGCAGTTCTTC
cdr3_aa: CASTQTRTTNEQFF
j_call: TRBJ2-1
d_call: .
clone_size: .
v_call: TRBV14

cdr3_nt: TGTGCCAGCAGCCAAGCCGGGTCGAGCTCTGGAAACACCATATATTTT
cdr3_aa: CASSQAGSSSGNTIYF
j_call: TRBJ1-3
d_call: .
clone_size: many
v_call: TRBV3-1

cdr3_nt: TGTGCCAGCAGAAGGACATCGACCTACGAGCAGTACTTC
cdr3_aa: CASRRTSTYEQYF
j_call: TRBJ2-7
d_call: .
clone_size: many
v_call: TRBV28

cdr3_nt: TGTGCCAGCAGTTTACCCCAGGGAGTAAATACGCAGTATTTT
cdr3_aa: CASSLPQGVNTQYF
j_call: TRBJ2-3
d_call: .
clone_size: .
v_call: TRBV7-9

cdr3_nt: TGTGCCAGCACCCAAGGGGCGGGGTCGCAAAAACTGTTTTTT
cdr3_aa: CASTQGAGSQKLFF
j_call: TRBJ1-4
d_call: .
clone_size: few
v_call: TRBV2

cdr3_nt: TGCAGCGTTGGGGGGACACTCGAAGAGACCCAGTACTTC
cdr3_aa: CSVGGTLEETQYF
j_call: TRBJ2-5
d_call: .
clone_size: many
v_call: TRBV29-1

cdr3_nt: TGCGCCAGCAGCGCCGTAGGACAGACTAGAGATACGCAGTATTTT
cdr3_aa: CASSAVGQTRDTQYF
j_call: TRBJ2-3
d_call: .
clone_size: many
v_call: TRBV5-1

cdr3_nt: TGTGCCAGTGGGGAGACGAACACCGGGGAGCTGTTTTTT
cdr3_aa: CASGETNTGELFF
j_call: TRBJ2-2
d_call: .
clone_size: many
v_call: TRBV19

cdr3_nt: TGCGCCAGCAGCGACCACAGGGGCGGTCGTTGGCTCGAGCAGTACTTC
cdr3_aa: CASSDHRGGRWLEQYF
j_call: TRBJ2-7
d_call: TRBD1
clone_size: many
v_call: TRBV4-1